A single sample gave rise to the 11 T cell receptor beta chains below, sequenced in a study of blood T cell repertoires in COVID-19 (dated by TCRdb to about 2020). The method behind the library was the immunoSEQ multiplex PCR assay. TCRdb stores this immuneACCESS table with in-frame sequences only. Part of the clones is absent; in the studies checked, under half of the shortfall reflects unresolved V genes, and no reason is known for the rest. Within this sample are about 78,000 clones, with about 89% of them counted one time only. Roughly 4.5% of the sample rests with the top ten. The sequenced sample was peripheral blood. These receptors all come from a man aged 50 to 60 with active or convalescent COVID-19.

V gene TRBV11-2 combines with J gene TRBJ2-7, with D perhaps matching TRBD1 (6 bases). This CDR3 spans 16 amino acids. Germline assignment: CDR1 SGHAT and CDR2 FQNNGV. V was clipped by 3 bases and J by 3 bases, with 18 bases between them. CDR3 amino acids: CASSLSLIGQSYEQYF. DNA for the CDR3: TGTGCCAGCAGCTTGTCGTTAATTGGACAGAGCTACGAGCAGTACTTC.

The rearrangement uses TRBV18 and TRBJ2-7, with D possibly TRBD2 on 6 matching bases. CDR1 and CDR2 from the germline V gene are KGHSH and LQKENI. V gave up 6 bases and J gave up 5 bases, with 14 bases separating them. CDR3 length: 13 residues. The CDR3 DNA reads TGTGCCAGCTCTGTCACCGGGGGTAACGAGCAGTACTTC. Encoded protein: CASSVTGGNEQYF.

The CDR3 spells CASSPHGTNTGELFF. CDR3 sequence (DNA): TGTGCCAGCAGTCCCCATGGCACCAACACCGGGGAGCTGTTTTTT. This chain joins TRBV6-2 or TRBV6-3 and TRBJ2-2; D is ambiguous. V lost 5 bases and J lost 2, with 12 bases in between. Germline values: CDR1 MNHEY, CDR2 SVGEGT. The CDR3 is made up of 15 amino acids.

The chain couples TRBV19 to TRBJ2-4; 11 nucleotides line up with TRBD1. The CDR3 runs to 14 residues. Losses at the gene ends were 5 bases for V and 5 bases for J; bases not matched to a gene: 2. Germline V gives CDR1 LNHDA, CDR2 SQIVND (reference sequence). For the CDR3, the DNA is TGTGCCAGTAGTGGACAGGGGGCGGAAAACATTCAGTACTTC. The encoded protein is CASSGQGAENIQYF. Full variable domain (remainder filled in from reference TRBV19 and TRBJ2-4): DGGITQSPKYLFRKEGQNVTLSCEQNLNHDAMYWYRQDPGQGLRLIYYSQIVNDFQKGDIAEGYSVSREKKESFPLTVTSAQKNPTAFYLCASSGQGAENIQYFGAGTRLSVL.

The chain carries TRBV5-1 and TRBJ2-3; 11 bases map to TRBD2. CDR1 SGHRS and CDR2 YFSETQ come from the germline V gene. J was trimmed by 2 bases and V by 7 bases; bases with no gene match: 6. CDR3 size: 15 residues. The CDR3 loop reads CASGTLAGVTDTQYF. The CDR3 coding sequence is TGCGCCAGCGGTACACTAGCGGGGGTCACAGATACGCAGTATTTT.

The chain uses TRBV10-3 and TRBJ2-3; tentative D call: TRBD2 (7 bases). This CDR3 contains 13 residues. Germline CDR1 and CDR2: ENHRY and SYGVKD. Trimming left V 11 bases short and J 6 bases short, with 18 bases between. As DNA, the CDR3 is TGTGCCTGCACCCCCGCGGGGGCTGATACGCAGTATTTT. Amino acids: CACTPAGADTQYF.

This clone was detected only a few times. The J gene is TRBJ1-2, the V gene TRBV2; 9 bases map to TRBD1. J gave up 1 base and V 5 bases, and 5 bases lay outside the gene matches. The CDR3 sequence is 15 residues long. Germline CDR1 and CDR2: SNHLY and FYNNEI. CDR3 sequence (DNA): TGTGCCAGCAGTCCCGGGACAGGGAGTAACTATGGCTACACCTTC. It encodes CASSPGTGSNYGYTF.

The chain employs TRBV27 and TRBJ1-5, with TRBD1 as a possible D gene (5 bases). In germline, CDR1 is MNHEY, CDR2 SMNVEV (reference sequence). This CDR3 spans 14 amino acids. Trimming removed 8 bases from V and 0 bases from J, with 11 bases in between. This chain's CDR3 is CASGVQGSNQPQHF. The CDR3 region has the DNA TGTGCCAGCGGCGTGCAGGGTAGCAATCAGCCCCAGCATTTT.

J is TRBJ1-5 and V is TRBV3-1 (or the pseudogene TRBV3-2); weak D call: TRBD1 (5 bases). Germline CDR1 reads LGHDT; CDR2 reads YNNKEL (reference sequence). This CDR3 has 13 residues. Trimming stripped 5 bases from V and 4 bases from J, with 9 bases between. The CDR3 here is CASSGGANQPQHF. The CDR3 DNA is TGTGCCAGCAGCGGAGGGGCTAATCAGCCCCAGCATTTT.

This clone was observed once. V usage is TRBV6-5 and J usage is TRBJ2-1, with D maybe TRBD1 (6 bases). V gave up 0 bases and J gave up 4 bases, with 10 bases separating them. CDR1 is MNHEY and CDR2 is SVGAGI in the germline V gene. This CDR3 is 15 amino acids long. The CDR3 sequence is CASSYSRQGYNEQFF. DNA for the CDR3: TGTGCCAGCAGTTACTCGAGGCAGGGGTACAATGAGCAGTTCTTC.

The rearrangement uses TRBV7-2 and TRBJ2-4, with a possible D match to TRBD1 (6 bases). Per the germline V gene, CDR1 is SGHTA and CDR2 is FQGNSA. Trimming removed 0 bases from V and 5 bases from J, with 8 bases in between. The CDR3 is 14 amino acids. The DNA of the CDR3 is TGTGCCAGCAGCTTAGCATGGACAGAAAACATTCAGTACTTC. Amino acids: CASSLAWTENIQYF.